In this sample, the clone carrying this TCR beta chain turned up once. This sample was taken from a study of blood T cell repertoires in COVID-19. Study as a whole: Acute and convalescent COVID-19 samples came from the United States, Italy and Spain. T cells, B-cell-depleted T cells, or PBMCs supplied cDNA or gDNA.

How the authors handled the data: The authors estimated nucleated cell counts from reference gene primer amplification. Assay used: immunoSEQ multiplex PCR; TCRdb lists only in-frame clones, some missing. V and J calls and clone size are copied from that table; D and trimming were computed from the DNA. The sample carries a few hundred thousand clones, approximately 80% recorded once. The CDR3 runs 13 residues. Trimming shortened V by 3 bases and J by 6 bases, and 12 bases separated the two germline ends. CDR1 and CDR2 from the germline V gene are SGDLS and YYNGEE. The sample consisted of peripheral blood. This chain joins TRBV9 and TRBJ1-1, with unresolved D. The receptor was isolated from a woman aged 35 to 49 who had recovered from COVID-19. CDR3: CASSGLTVAEAFF. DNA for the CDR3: TGTGCCAGCAGCGGATTAACAGTCGCTGAAGCTTTCTTT. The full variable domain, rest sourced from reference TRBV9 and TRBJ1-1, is DSGVTQTPKHLITATGQRVTLRCSPRSGDLSVYWYQQSLDQGLQFLIQYYNGEERAKGNILERFSAQQFPDLHSELNLSSLELGDSALYFCASSGLTVAEAFFGQGTRLTVV.